In its sample, the clone carrying this T cell receptor beta chain ranks as medium-sized. Participants were placed into cohorts based on the clinical history they reported. This entry is derived from a study of blood T cell repertoires in COVID-19. Background on the study: Researchers got acute and convalescent COVID-19 samples from the United States, Italy and Spain.

The CDR3 sequence is 16 residues long. The germline CDR1 and CDR2 sequences are SGDLS and YYNGEE. With V trimmed by 3 bases and J by 1 base, 8 bases remained unmatched. Repertoires were generated with immunoSEQ multiplex PCR, while TCRdb's copy carries only in-frame clones and drops some. The profile shows approximately 150,000 clones, around four fifths of them singletons. This receptor was obtained from a middle-aged woman who had recovered from COVID-19. J is TRBJ1-1 and V is TRBV9, with 8 bases aligning to TRBD1. Input material: PBMCs or T cells enriched from blood (not recorded which). CDR3 sequence (DNA): TGTGCCAGCAGCGAATTTTCCGGGACAGGGAACACTGAAGCTTTCTTT. It is translated as CASSEFSGTGNTEAFF.